Here is one T cell receptor beta chain with its context. Its target is unknown. The sample belongs to a study of shared clonotypes between healthy human individuals. Overall study findings and caveats: Naive subsets generally had larger estimated richness than memory subsets.

Authors' analysis steps: Filtering differed since immunoSEQ provided only junctions, with no quality scores. Sequencing used immunoSEQ multiplex PCR; TCRdb keeps in-frame clones, though not all of them. The V and J calls and clone size are taken from that table; D and trimming were inferred from the DNA. The sample shows more than 550,000 clones, 90% of them seen only once. CDR1 is MNHEY and CDR2 is SVGAGI in the germline V gene. The CDR3 is made up of 14 amino acids. The junction had 4 bases not matched to a gene; V was cut back by 5 bases and J by 2 bases. The rearrangement joins TRBV6-5 to TRBJ2-7, with 9 bases aligning to TRBD1. Sequenced input: memory CD8+ T cells from PBMCs. Noted subset: CD45RO+ cells pooled with CCR7-negative TemRA cells. The sequence was obtained from a man aged 18 to 35 in good health. Some clones in this sample may be carry-over from other donors' samples. CDR3 sequence: CASSNRDRAYEQYF. CDR3 nucleotides: TGTGCCAGCAGTAACCGGGACAGGGCCTACGAGCAGTACTTC.